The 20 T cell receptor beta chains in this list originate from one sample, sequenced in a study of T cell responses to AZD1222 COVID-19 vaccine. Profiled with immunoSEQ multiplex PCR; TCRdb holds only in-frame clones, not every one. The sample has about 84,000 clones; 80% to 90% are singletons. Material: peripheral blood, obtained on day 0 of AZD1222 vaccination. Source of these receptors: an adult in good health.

The CDR3 spells CASSMIPAEYSYEQYF. CDR3 sequence (DNA): TGTGCCAGTAGTATGATACCAGCGGAATATTCCTACGAGCAGTACTTC. V gene TRBV19 combines with J gene TRBJ2-7; TRBD2 is a possible D gene (5 bases). This CDR3 is 16 amino acids long. Germline loops: CDR1 LNHDA, CDR2 SQIVND (reference sequence). The V end was cut by 3 bases, the J end by 1 base, with 16 bases between.

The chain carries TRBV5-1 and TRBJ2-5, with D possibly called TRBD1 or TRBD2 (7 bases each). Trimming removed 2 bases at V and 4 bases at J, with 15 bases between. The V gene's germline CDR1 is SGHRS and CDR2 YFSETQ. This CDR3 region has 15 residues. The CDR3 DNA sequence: TGCGCCAGCAGCTTCCCCCAGGGGGGGGGAGAGACCCAGTACTTC. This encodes CASSFPQGGGETQYF.

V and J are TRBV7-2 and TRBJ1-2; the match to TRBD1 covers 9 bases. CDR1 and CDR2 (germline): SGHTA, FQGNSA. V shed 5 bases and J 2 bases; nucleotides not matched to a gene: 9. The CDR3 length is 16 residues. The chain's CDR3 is CASSRDRVSPNYGYTF. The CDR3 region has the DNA TGTGCCAGCAGCCGGGACAGGGTATCCCCCAACTATGGCTACACCTTC.

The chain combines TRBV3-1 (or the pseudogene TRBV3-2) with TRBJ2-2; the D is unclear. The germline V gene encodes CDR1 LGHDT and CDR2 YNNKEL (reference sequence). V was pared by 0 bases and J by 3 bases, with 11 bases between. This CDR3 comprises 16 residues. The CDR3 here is CASSQDIDGDTGELFF. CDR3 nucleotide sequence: TGTGCCAGCAGCCAAGATATAGACGGTGACACCGGGGAGCTGTTTTTT.

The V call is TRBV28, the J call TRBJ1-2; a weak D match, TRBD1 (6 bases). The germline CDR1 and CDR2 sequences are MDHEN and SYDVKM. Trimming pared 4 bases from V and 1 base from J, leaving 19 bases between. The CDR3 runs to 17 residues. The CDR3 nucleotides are TGTGCCAGCAGTTCGACGGGACATGGGATACGTAACTATGGCTACACCTTC. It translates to CASSSTGHGIRNYGYTF.

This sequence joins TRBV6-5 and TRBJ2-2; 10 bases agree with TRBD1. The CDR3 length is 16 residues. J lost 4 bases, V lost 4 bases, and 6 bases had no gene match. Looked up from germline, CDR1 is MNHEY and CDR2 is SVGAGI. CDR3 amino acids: CASSLKGQGPTGELFF. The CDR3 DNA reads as TGTGCCAGCAGTTTAAAGGGACAGGGGCCCACCGGGGAGCTGTTTTTT.

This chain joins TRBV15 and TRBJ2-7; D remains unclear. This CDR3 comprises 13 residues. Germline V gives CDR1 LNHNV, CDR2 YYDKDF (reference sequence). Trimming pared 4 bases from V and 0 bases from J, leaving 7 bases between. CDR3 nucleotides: TGTGCCACCAGCAAACTGATCTCCTACGAGCAGTACTTC. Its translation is CATSKLISYEQYF.

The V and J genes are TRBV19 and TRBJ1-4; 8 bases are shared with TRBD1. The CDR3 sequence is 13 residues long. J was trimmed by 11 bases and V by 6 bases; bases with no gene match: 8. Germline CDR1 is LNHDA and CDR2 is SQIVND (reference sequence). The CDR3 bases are TGTGCCAGTAGGAATGCAGGGGGCTGGAAACTGTTTTTT. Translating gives CASRNAGGWKLFF.

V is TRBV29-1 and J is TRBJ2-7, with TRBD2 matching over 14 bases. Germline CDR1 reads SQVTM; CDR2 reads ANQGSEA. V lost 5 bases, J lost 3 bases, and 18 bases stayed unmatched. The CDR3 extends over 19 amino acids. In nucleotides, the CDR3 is TGCAGCGTTCTGTGGTTGAGAGGGACTAGCGGGAGTGGCTACTACGAGCAGTACTTC. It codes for CSVLWLRGTSGSGYYEQYF.

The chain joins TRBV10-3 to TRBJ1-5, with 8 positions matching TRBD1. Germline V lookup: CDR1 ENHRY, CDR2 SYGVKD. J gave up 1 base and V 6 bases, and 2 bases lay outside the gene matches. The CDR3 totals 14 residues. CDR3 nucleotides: TGTGCCATCAGATCAGGGGGCAGCAATCAGCCCCAGCATTTT. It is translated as CAIRSGGSNQPQHF.

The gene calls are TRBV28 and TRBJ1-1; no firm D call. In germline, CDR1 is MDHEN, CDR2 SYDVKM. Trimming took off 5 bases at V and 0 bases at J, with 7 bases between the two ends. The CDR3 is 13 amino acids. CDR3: CASSDPLNTEAFF. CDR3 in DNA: TGTGCCAGCAGTGACCCTCTGAACACTGAAGCTTTCTTT.

CDR3 region: CASTTLRAQGYYGYTF. CDR3 coding DNA: TGTGCCAGCACGACCTTACGAGCACAGGGGTACTATGGCTACACCTTC. The rearrangement joins TRBV27 to TRBJ1-2; the match to TRBD1 covers 7 bases. The CDR3 is 16 residues long. CDR1 and CDR2 (germline): MNHEY, SMNVEV (reference sequence). The V segment lost 7 bases and the J segment 3 bases; nucleotides outside the gene matches: 14.

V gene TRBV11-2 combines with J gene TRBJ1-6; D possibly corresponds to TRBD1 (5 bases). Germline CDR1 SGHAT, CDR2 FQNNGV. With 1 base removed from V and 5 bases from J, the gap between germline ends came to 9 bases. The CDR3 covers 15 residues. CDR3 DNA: TGTGCCAGCAGCTTAGTTCGGGGGAATAATTCACCCCTCCACTTT. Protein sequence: CASSLVRGNNSPLHF.

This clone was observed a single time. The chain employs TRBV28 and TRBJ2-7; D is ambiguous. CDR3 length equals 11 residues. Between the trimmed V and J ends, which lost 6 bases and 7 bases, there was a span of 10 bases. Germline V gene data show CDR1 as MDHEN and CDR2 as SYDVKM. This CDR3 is CASRGAGEQYF. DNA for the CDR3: TGTGCCAGCAGAGGAGCTGGGGAGCAGTACTTC.

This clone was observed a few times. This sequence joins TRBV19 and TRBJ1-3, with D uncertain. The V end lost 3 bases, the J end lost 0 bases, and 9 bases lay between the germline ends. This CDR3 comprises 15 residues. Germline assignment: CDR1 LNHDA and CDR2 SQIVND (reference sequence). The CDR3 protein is CASSISKVSGNTIYF. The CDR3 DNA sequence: TGTGCCAGTAGTATCAGCAAAGTCTCTGGAAACACCATATATTTT.

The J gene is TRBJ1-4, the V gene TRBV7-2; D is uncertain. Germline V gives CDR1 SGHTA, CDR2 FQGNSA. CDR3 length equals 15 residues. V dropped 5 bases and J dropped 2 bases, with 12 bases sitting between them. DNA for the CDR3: TGTGCCAGCAGCCCGGACGGCTGGACTAATGAAAAACTGTTTTTT. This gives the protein CASSPDGWTNEKLFF.

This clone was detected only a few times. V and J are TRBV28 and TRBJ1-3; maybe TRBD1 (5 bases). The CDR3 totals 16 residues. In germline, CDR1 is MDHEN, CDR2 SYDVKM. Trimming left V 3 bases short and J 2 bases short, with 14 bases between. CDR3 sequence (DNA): TGTGCCAGCAGTTTGACGGCGCAGGGTACTGGAAACACCATATATTTT. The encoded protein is CASSLTAQGTGNTIYF.

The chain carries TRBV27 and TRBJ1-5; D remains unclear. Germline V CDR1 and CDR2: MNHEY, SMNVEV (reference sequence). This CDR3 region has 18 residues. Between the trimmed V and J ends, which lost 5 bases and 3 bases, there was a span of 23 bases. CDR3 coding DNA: TGTGCCAGCAGTACCACCGCGAAGGGCTTAATCCTCAATCAGCCCCAGCATTTT. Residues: CASSTTAKGLILNQPQHF.

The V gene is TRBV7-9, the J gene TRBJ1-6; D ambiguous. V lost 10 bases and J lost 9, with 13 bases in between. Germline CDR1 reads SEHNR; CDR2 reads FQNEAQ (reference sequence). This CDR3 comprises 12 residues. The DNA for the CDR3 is TGTGCCACCACGATTCAACTTTCACCCCTCCACTTT. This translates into CATTIQLSPLHF.

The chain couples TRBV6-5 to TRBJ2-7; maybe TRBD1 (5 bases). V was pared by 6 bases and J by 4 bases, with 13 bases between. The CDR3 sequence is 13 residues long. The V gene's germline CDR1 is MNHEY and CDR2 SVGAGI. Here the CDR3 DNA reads TGTGCCAGCAGCCATAGGACATTATACGAGCAGTACTTC. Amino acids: CASSHRTLYEQYF.